The 21 T cell receptor beta chains below were found in one sample sequenced in a study of immune evolution from preneoplasia to lung adenocarcinoma. The data were produced by immunoSEQ multiplex PCR, yet TCRdb's version contains in-frame clones alone and is incomplete. This table holds 3,500 to 4,000 clones, 77% found once. Material for sequencing was FFPE adjacent normal lung tissue. These receptors were collected from a person aged 70 to 85 with lung adenocarcinoma.

J is TRBJ2-4 and V is TRBV21-1. TRBV21-1 is a listed pseudogene. CDR3 length equals 18 residues. CDR3 in amino acids: CASSKKTKLGVAKNIQYF. CDR3 DNA sequence: TGTGCCAGCAGCAAAAAAACAAAACTGGGGGTAGCCAAAAACATTCAGTACTTC.

By share, this clone counts as large. The rearrangement uses TRBV30 and TRBJ1-4, with D perhaps TRBD1 (6 bases). V lost 3 bases and J 3 bases, leaving 11 bases between the germline ends. Germline assignment: CDR1 GTSNPN and CDR2 SVGIG (reference sequence). The CDR3 length is 14 residues. This CDR3 reads CAWSSRGANEKLFF. The CDR3 bases are TGTGCCTGGAGCTCCAGGGGTGCTAATGAAAAACTGTTTTTT. Variable domain in full (rest from reference TRBV30 and TRBJ1-4): SQTIHQWPATLVQPVGSPLSLECTVEGTSNPNLYWYRQAAGRGLQLLFYSVGIGQISSEVPQNLSASRPQDRQFILSSKKLLLSDSGFYLCAWSSRGANEKLFFGSGTQLSVL.

The V call is TRBV7-2, the J call TRBJ2-1; TRBD2 matches at 10 bases. V lost 2 bases and J lost 9; bases outside the gene matches: 4. The CDR3 covers 14 residues. Germline CDR1 is SGHTA and CDR2 is FQGNSA. CDR3: CASSLWLAGVEQFF. As DNA, the CDR3 is TGTGCCAGCAGCTTATGGCTAGCGGGGGTTGAGCAGTTCTTC. The full variable domain, completed using reference TRBV7-2 and TRBJ2-1, is GAGVSQSPSNKVTEKGKDVELRCDPISGHTALYWYRQSLGQGLEFLIYFQGNSAPDKSGLPSDRFSAERTGGSVSTLTIQRTQQEDSAVYLCASSLWLAGVEQFFGPGTRLTVL.

The chain joins TRBV5-6 to TRBJ1-1; 7 positions agree with TRBD1. V lost 1 base, J lost 2 bases, and 2 bases stayed unmatched. The length of the CDR3 is 14 residues. Germline CDR1 and CDR2: SGHDT and YYEEEE. The CDR3 reads CASSLSGGNTEAFF. The DNA of the CDR3 is TGTGCCAGCAGCTTGTCAGGGGGAAACACTGAAGCTTTCTTT.

The chain joins TRBV5-1 to TRBJ2-3; D not certain. The CDR3 sequence is 13 residues long. In germline, CDR1 is SGHRS, CDR2 YFSETQ. Trimming removed 5 bases at V and 2 bases at J, with 9 bases between. The CDR3 is CASRGDSTDTQYF. CDR3 DNA sequence: TGCGCCAGCAGGGGTGACTCCACAGATACGCAGTATTTT.

V usage is TRBV27 and J usage is TRBJ1-1; 10 bases map to TRBD1. The V segment lost 5 bases and the J segment 3 bases; nucleotides outside the gene matches: 9. CDR1 and CDR2 (germline): MNHEY, SMNVEV (reference sequence). The CDR3 has 16 amino acids. The CDR3 DNA reads TGTGCCAGCAGTGGGGGGACAGGGGTGTTGGACACTGAAGCTTTCTTT. It encodes CASSGGTGVLDTEAFF.

This sequence joins TRBV11-3 and TRBJ2-3; TRBD2 matches at 11 bases. The CDR3 spans 16 residues. The germline V gene has CDR1 SGHNT and CDR2 YENEEA. V was clipped by 3 bases and J by 2 bases; unmatched bases: 4. The CDR3 loop reads CASSFGLAGDTDTQYF. The CDR3, as DNA: TGTGCCAGCAGCTTCGGACTAGCGGGTGACACAGATACGCAGTATTTT.

The chain joins TRBV19 to TRBJ1-2; D possibly corresponds to TRBD1 (6 bases). This CDR3 contains 12 residues. The germline V gene has CDR1 LNHDA and CDR2 SQIVND (reference sequence). V lost 10 bases, J lost 4 bases, and 13 bases lay in between. CDR3 loop: CATRDIPYGYTF. In nucleotides, the CDR3 is TGTGCCACCCGGGACATCCCCTATGGCTACACCTTC.

This clone was recorded a few times. The V and J genes are TRBV9 and TRBJ2-3; D call uncertain. The CDR3 extends over 15 amino acids. Trimming shortened V by 4 bases and J by 2 bases, and 14 bases separated the two germline ends. The germline V gene encodes CDR1 SGDLS and CDR2 YYNGEE. DNA of the CDR3: TGTGCCAGCAGCACCTTTGGGAACCCCACAGATACGCAGTATTTT. Amino acids: CASSTFGNPTDTQYF.

V is TRBV28 and J is TRBJ2-3; D gene unclear. Trimming took 2 bases from V and 0 from J, leaving 9 bases between them. CDR3 size: 15 residues. Per the germline V gene, CDR1 is MDHEN and CDR2 is SYDVKM. This chain's CDR3 is CASSLGIMSTDTQYF. CDR3 sequence (DNA): TGTGCCAGCAGTTTAGGGATAATGAGCACAGATACGCAGTATTTT.

The V and J genes are TRBV7-2 and TRBJ2-1; tentative D call: TRBD1 (5 bases). Trimming took off 5 bases at V and 9 bases at J, with 11 bases between the two ends. The germline V gene has CDR1 SGHTA and CDR2 FQGNSA. CDR3 length: 12 amino acids. The CDR3 DNA reads as TGTGCCAGCAGCCCAGCCAGGGTTGAGCAGTTCTTC. Translated, it gives CASSPARVEQFF.

This chain joins TRBV6-9 and TRBJ2-7, with 8 bases matching TRBD1. Germline V CDR1 and CDR2: MNHGY, SVAAGI. Trimming took 2 bases from V and 4 from J; bases not matched to a gene: 10. This CDR3 region has 16 residues. CDR3 bases: TGTGCCAGCAGTTATAGGTCGAGGACAGGGATGTACGAGCAGTACTTC. Protein sequence: CASSYRSRTGMYEQYF.

J is TRBJ2-2 and V is TRBV6-4, with 8 bases lining up with TRBD2. CDR3 length: 14 residues. The ends lost 5 bases at V and 4 bases at J; junction bases unmatched: 3. Germline V gene lookup returns CDR1 MRHNA and CDR2 SNTAGT. This chain's CDR3 is CASSPGTSTGELFF. The CDR3 nucleotides read TGTGCCAGCAGTCCCGGGACTAGCACCGGGGAGCTGTTTTTT.

This clone was counted only a few times. The rearrangement links TRBV29-1 to TRBJ2-1, with 9 positions matching TRBD2. The CDR3 is 15 amino acids. Germline lookup yields CDR1 SQVTM and CDR2 ANQGSEA. J lost 4 bases, V lost 7 bases, and 11 bases had no gene match. Here the CDR3 reads CSADPAGGSYNEQFF. For the CDR3, the DNA is TGCAGCGCTGACCCAGCGGGGGGATCATACAATGAGCAGTTCTTC.

This clone has a single count. This chain connects TRBV27 to TRBJ1-3; no definite D call. The CDR3 has 15 residues. Per germline, CDR1 MNHEY and CDR2 SMNVEV (reference sequence). With 5 bases removed from V and 4 bases from J, the gap between germline ends came to 15 bases. CDR3 sequence reads: CASSPVAGTGNTIYF. CDR3 DNA: TGTGCCAGCAGTCCTGTGGCAGGTACGGGAAACACCATATATTTT.

This clone qualifies as large. V usage is TRBV7-3 and J usage is TRBJ2-3; 8 bases fit TRBD1. CDR3 length: 14 residues. After removal of 0 bases from V and 7 bases from J, the junction contained 3 bases not matched to a gene. The germline V gene encodes CDR1 SGHTA and CDR2 FQGTGA. Written as DNA, the CDR3 is TGTGCCAGCAGCTTAACAGACAGGGGTAATACGCAGTATTTT. Translation: CASSLTDRGNTQYF.

This clone occurred once. The chain carries TRBV5-1 and TRBJ2-2; D uncertain. The CDR3 totals 16 residues. Germline CDR1 is SGHRS and CDR2 is YFSETQ. The ends were cut back, 0 bases at V and 5 bases at J, with 14 bases in the middle. The CDR3 DNA follows: TGCGCCAGCAGCTTGGGTCAGGCCCTGGGGACCGGGGAGCTGTTTTTT. Amino acids: CASSLGQALGTGELFF. The full variable domain, with the rest looked up from reference TRBV5-1 and TRBJ2-2, is KAGVTQTPRYLIKTRGQQVTLSCSPISGHRSVSWYQQTPGQGLQFLFEYFSETQRNKGNFPGRFSGRQFSNSRSEMNVSTLELGDSALYLCASSLGQALGTGELFFGEGSRLTVL.

The table lists this clone with a count of one. This chain links TRBV20-1 with TRBJ2-1; the match to TRBD2 covers 7 bases. The V segment lost 8 bases and the J segment 14 bases; nucleotides outside the gene matches: 12. CDR3 length: 11 amino acids. From germline, CDR1 is DFQATT and CDR2 SNEGSKA (reference sequence). The DNA for the CDR3 is TGCAGTTTGGGGAGGGGAACGGGCGAGTTCTTC. Translating gives CSLGRGTGEFF.

V is TRBV2 and J is TRBJ1-5; 8 bases are a match to TRBD1. The germline V gene encodes CDR1 SNHLY and CDR2 FYNNEI. This CDR3 is 15 amino acids long. Trimming cost V 3 bases and J 7 bases; bases outside gene matches: 8. CDR3 sequence: CASSEAGQALQPQHF. The CDR3 DNA follows: TGTGCCAGCAGTGAGGCGGGACAGGCCCTCCAGCCCCAGCATTTT.

The chain has TRBV10-2 and TRBJ2-3; a possible D gene is TRBD1 (5 bases). Trimming removed 3 bases at V and 8 bases at J, with 21 bases between. Germline-derived CDR1 and CDR2 are WSHSY and SAAADI. This CDR3 spans 16 amino acids. The CDR3 reads CASSETGPQQAATQYF. The CDR3 nucleotides are TGCGCCAGCAGTGAAACCGGGCCCCAACAGGCGGCTACGCAGTATTTT.

The J gene is TRBJ2-3, the V gene TRBV11-3; 8 nucleotides line up with TRBD2. The CDR3 is 16 amino acids. Unmatched junction bases numbered 11, after V lost 5 bases and J lost 4 bases. In germline, CDR1 is SGHNT, CDR2 YENEEA. CDR3 sequence: CASSQRSGSGSDTQYF. The CDR3 DNA is TGTGCCAGCAGCCAACGAAGCGGGAGTGGTTCAGATACGCAGTATTTT. The complete variable domain, with remaining parts taken from reference TRBV11-3 and TRBJ2-3, reads EAGVVQSPRYKIIEKKQPVAFWCNPISGHNTLYWYLQNLGQGPELLIRYENEEAVDDSQLPKDRFSAERLKGVDSTLKIQPAELGDSAVYLCASSQRSGSGSDTQYFGPGTRLTVL.